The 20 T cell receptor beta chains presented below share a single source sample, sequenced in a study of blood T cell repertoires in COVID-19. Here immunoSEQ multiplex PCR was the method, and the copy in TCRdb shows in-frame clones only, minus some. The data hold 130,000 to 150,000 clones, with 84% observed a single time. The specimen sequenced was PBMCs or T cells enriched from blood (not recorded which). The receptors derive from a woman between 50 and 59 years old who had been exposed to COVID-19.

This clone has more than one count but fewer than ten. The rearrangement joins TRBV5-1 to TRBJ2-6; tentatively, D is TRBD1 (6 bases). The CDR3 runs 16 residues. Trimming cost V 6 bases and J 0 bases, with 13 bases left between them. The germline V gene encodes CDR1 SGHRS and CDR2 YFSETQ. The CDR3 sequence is CASKRQDSSGANVLTF. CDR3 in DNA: TGCGCCAGCAAACGACAGGATTCCTCTGGGGCCAACGTCCTGACTTTC. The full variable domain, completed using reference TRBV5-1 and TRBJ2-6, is KAGVTQTPRYLIKTRGQQVTLSCSPISGHRSVSWYQQTPGQGLQFLFEYFSETQRNKGNFPGRFSGRQFSNSRSEMNVSTLELGDSALYLCASKRQDSSGANVLTFGAGSRLTVL.

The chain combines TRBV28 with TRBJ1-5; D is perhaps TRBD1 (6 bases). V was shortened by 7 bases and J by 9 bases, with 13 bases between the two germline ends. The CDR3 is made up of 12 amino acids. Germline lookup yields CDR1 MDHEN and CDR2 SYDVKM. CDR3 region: CASISGVGPQHF. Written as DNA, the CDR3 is TGTGCCAGCATTTCAGGGGTCGGGCCCCAGCATTTT.

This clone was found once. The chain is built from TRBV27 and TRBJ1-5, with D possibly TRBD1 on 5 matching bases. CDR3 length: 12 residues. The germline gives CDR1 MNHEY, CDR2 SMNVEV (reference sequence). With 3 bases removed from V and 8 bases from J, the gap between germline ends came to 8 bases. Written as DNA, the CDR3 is TGTGCCAGCAGTTTCTTAGGGGAGCCCCAGCATTTT. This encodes CASSFLGEPQHF.

CDR3 region: CASSLGQGWSGYNEQFF. The CDR3 nucleotides read TGTGCCAGCAGCTTGGGACAGGGTTGGTCCGGCTACAATGAGCAGTTCTTC. This chain uses TRBV5-5 with TRBJ2-1, with TRBD1 matching 7 bases. V shed 0 bases and J 3 bases; nucleotides not matched to a gene: 9. CDR3 length equals 17 residues. Germline V CDR1 and CDR2: SGHKS, YYEKEE (reference sequence).

As DNA, the CDR3 is TGTGCCAGCAGTTACTTTAGCGGGGGGCTCACAGATACGCAGTATTTT. Translation: CASSYFSGGLTDTQYF. The chain employs TRBV6-5 and TRBJ2-3; 10 bases line up with TRBD2. This CDR3 contains 16 residues. In germline, CDR1 is MNHEY, CDR2 SVGAGI. With V trimmed by 1 base and J by 2 bases, 3 bases remained unmatched.

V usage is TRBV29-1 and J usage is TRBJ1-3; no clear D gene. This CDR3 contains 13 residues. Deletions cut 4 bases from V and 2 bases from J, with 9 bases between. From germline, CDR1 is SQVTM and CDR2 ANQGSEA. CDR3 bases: TGCAGCGTTGGAGGGCCCCCTGGAAACACCATATATTTT. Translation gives CSVGGPPGNTIYF. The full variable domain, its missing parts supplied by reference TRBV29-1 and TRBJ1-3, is SAVISQKPSRDICQRGTSLTIQCQVDSQVTMMFWYRQQPGQSLTLIATANQGSEATYESGFVIDKFPISRPNLTFSTLTVSNMSPEDSSIYLCSVGGPPGNTIYFGEGSWLTVV.

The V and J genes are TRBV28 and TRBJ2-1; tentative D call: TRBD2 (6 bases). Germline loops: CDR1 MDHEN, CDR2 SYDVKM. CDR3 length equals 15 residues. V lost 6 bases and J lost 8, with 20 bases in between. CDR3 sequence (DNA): TGTGCCAGCAGCCTTGGGGGGAGTAAGGAGGATGAGCAGTTCTTC. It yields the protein CASSLGGSKEDEQFF.

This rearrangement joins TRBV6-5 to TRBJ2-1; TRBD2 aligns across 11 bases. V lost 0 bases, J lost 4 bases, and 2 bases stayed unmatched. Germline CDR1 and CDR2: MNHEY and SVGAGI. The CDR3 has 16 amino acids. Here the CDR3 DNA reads TGTGCCAGCAGTTACTCACTAGCGGGAGCGTACAATGAGCAGTTCTTC. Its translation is CASSYSLAGAYNEQFF.

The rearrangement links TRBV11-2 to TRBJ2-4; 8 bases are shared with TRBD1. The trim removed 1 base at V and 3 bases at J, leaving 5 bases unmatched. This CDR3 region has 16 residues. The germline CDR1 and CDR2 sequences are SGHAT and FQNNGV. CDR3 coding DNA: TGTGCCAGCAGCTTAGGTCAGGGGGCTCGCAAAAACATTCAGTACTTC. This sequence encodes CASSLGQGARKNIQYF.

The CDR3 DNA reads TGTGCCAGCAGCTTAACATTTACACCCGGGGAGCTGTTTTTT. Its translation: CASSLTFTPGELFF. J is TRBJ2-2 and V is TRBV7-9, with no clear D. Trimming left V 2 bases short and J 6 bases short, with 10 bases between. The CDR3 has 14 amino acids. CDR1 and CDR2 (germline): SEHNR, FQNEAQ (reference sequence).

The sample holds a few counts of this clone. CDR3 DNA: TGTGCCACCGGATTCGGACAGGATCAGCCCCAGCATTTT. Translating it yields CATGFGQDQPQHF. The chain couples TRBV15 to TRBJ1-5; 7 nucleotides align to TRBD1. V was clipped by 8 bases and J by 5 bases; unmatched bases: 6. This CDR3 comprises 13 residues. The germline V gene encodes CDR1 LNHNV and CDR2 YYDKDF (reference sequence).

The chain's CDR3 is CATLRTGGTDTQYF. CDR3 coding DNA: TGTGCCACCTTACGCACAGGAGGCACAGATACGCAGTATTTT. The rearrangement joins TRBV27 to TRBJ2-3, with D tentatively TRBD1 (5 bases). Germline V CDR1 and CDR2: MNHEY, SMNVEV (reference sequence). The CDR3 length is 14 residues. Between the trimmed V and J ends, which lost 10 bases and 1 base, there was a span of 15 bases.

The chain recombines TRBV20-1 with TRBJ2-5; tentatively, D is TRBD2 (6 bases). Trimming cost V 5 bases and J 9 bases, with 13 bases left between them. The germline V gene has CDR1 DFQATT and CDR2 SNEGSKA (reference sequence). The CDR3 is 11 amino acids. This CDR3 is CSAWAPGAQYF. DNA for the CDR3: TGCAGTGCTTGGGCCCCGGGGGCCCAGTACTTC.

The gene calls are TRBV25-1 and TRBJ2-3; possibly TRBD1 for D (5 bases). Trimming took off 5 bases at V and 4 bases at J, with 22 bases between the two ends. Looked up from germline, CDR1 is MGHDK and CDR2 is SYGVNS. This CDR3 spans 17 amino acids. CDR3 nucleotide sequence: TGTGCCAGCAGTAGACGCTCGGGCCCCCAAGGGGCAGATACGCAGTATTTT. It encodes CASSRRSGPQGADTQYF.

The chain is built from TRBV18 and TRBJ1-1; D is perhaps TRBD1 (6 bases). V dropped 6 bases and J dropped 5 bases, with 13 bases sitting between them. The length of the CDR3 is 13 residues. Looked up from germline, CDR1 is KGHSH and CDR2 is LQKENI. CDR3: CASSPTGSTEAFF. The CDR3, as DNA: TGTGCCAGCTCCCCAACAGGGTCTACTGAAGCTTTCTTT. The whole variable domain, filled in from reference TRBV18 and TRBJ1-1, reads NAGVMQNPRHLVRRRGQEARLRCSPMKGHSHVYWYRQLPEEGLKFMVYLQKENIIDESGMPKERFSAEFPKEGPSILRIQQVVRGDSAAYFCASSPTGSTEAFFGQGTRLTVV.

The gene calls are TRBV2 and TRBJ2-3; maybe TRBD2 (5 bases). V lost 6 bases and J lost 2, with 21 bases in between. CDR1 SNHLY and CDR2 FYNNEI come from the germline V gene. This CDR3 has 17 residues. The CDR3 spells CASRTPVVAGHTDTQYF. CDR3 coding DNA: TGTGCCAGCAGGACACCCGTAGTGGCGGGCCACACAGATACGCAGTATTTT.

In DNA form, the CDR3 reads TGCGCCAGCAGCCAAGATAAAGGACTAGCGGGGATTAATGAGCAGTTCTTC. Its translation: CASSQDKGLAGINEQFF. This chain connects TRBV4-1 to TRBJ2-1, with 12 bases lining up with TRBD2. CDR1 and CDR2 (germline): MGHRA, YSYEKL. Trimming took 0 bases from V and 7 from J; bases not matched to a gene: 7. This CDR3 comprises 17 residues.

As DNA, the CDR3 is TGTGCCACCAGCAACGGGGTTAACGAGCAGTTCTTC. Amino acid sequence: CATSNGVNEQFF. The chain employs TRBV15 and TRBJ2-1; D is perhaps TRBD2 (5 bases). The CDR3 spans 12 residues. The V end was cut by 4 bases, the J end by 10 bases, with 11 bases between. Germline V CDR1 and CDR2: LNHNV, YYDKDF (reference sequence).

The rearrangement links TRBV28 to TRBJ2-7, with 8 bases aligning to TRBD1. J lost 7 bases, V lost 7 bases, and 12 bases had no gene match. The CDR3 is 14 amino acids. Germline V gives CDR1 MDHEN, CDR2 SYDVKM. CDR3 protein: CASTVGGQGWEQYF. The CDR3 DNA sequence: TGTGCCAGCACCGTCGGTGGACAGGGTTGGGAGCAGTACTTC.

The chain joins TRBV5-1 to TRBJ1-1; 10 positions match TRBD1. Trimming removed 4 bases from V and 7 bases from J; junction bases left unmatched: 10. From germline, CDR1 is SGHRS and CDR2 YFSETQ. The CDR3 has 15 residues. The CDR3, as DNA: TGCGCCAGCAGCGTTCCGGGACAGGGGACGGATGAAGCTTTCTTT. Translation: CASSVPGQGTDEAFF.